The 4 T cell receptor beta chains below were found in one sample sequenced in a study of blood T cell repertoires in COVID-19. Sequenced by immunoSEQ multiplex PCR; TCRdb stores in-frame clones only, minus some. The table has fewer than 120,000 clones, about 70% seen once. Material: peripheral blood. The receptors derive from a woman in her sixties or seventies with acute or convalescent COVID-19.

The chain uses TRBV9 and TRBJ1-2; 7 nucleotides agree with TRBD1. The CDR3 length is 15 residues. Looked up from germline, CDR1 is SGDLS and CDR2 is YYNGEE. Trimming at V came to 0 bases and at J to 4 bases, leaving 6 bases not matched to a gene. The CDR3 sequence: CASSVEGGLPYGYTF. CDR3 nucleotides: TGTGCCAGCAGCGTAGAAGGGGGCCTTCCCTATGGCTACACCTTC.

The CDR3 sequence: CASRDRRPLYEQYF. Here the CDR3 DNA reads TGTGCCAGCAGGGACAGGAGGCCCCTCTACGAGCAGTACTTC. V and J are TRBV21-1 and TRBJ2-7; the table's D call TRBD1 went unverified against the DNA. TRBV21-1 is reported as a pseudogene. The CDR3 extends over 14 amino acids.

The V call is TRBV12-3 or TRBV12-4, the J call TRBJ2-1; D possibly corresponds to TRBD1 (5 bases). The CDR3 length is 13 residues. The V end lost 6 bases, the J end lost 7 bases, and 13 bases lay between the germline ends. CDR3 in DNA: TGTGCCAGCAGCATCGACAGCTATAATGAGCAGTTCTTC. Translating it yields CASSIDSYNEQFF.

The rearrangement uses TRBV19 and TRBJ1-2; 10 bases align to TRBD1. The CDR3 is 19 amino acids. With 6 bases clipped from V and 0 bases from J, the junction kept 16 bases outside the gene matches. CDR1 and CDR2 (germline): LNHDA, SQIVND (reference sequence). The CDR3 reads CASSTSSGDRGLANYGYTF. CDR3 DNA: TGTGCCAGTAGCACTTCTTCGGGGGACAGGGGCCTAGCTAACTATGGCTACACCTTC.